Listed below are T cell receptor beta chains from one sample, sequenced in a study of Ad26.COV2.S vaccination and SARS-CoV-2 variants. The repertoire was sequenced with immunoSEQ multiplex PCR; TCRdb's copy has only in-frame clones and lacks some. The sample yields 440,000 or so clones, roughly nine tenths seen once. The source material was peripheral blood, sampled in a trial of Ad26.COV2.S vaccine versus placebo. These receptor sequences come from a person between 18 and 65 years old who received the Ad26.COV2.S COVID-19 vaccine or a placebo. CDR3s include the opening cysteine and the closing phenylalanine or tryptophan. The order of the fields is D gene, CDR3 length, J gene, V gene, clone size, CDR3 DNA, CDR3 protein. The D gene is left open where the match is weak. Clone size is stated in some rows and not others, as once, few, many or a class when expanded.

.	14	TRBJ2-1	TRBV18	once	TGTGCCAGCTCACCAAAGAGCTCCTACAATGAGCAGTTCTTC	CASSPKSSYNEQFF
TRBD1	14	TRBJ1-6	TRBV14	.	TGTGCCAGCAGCGTGACAGGGGGTACTTCACCCCTCCACTTT	CASSVTGGTSPLHF
.	14	TRBJ2-7	TRBV6-4	.	TGTGCCAGCATTTTGTTCTTCCCCCCCTACGAGCAGTACTTC	CASILFFPPYEQYF
.	15	TRBJ2-3	TRBV7-2	.	TGTGCCAGCAGCTCAAGGGTTGGGGGCACAGATACGCAGTATTTT	CASSSRVGGTDTQYF
TRBD1	18	TRBJ1-2	TRBV18	.	TGTGCCAGCTCACCCGTTACGGGACAGGGGGCCTCTAACTATGGCTACACCTTC	CASSPVTGQGASNYGYTF
.	13	TRBJ1-5	TRBV2	.	TGTGCCAGCGCTCGACAGGGCAATCAGCCCCAGCATTTT	CASARQGNQPQHF
.	11	TRBJ2-1	TRBV18	once	TGTGCCAGCTCACGCCAAGATGAGCAGTTCTTC	CASSRQDEQFF
TRBD2	18	TRBJ2-1	TRBV2	few	TGTGCCAGCAGTGTCATTTTATCGGAAGCGGGAGGTCTCTATGAGCAGTTCTTC	CASSVILSEAGGLYEQFF
.	17	TRBJ2-3	TRBV3-1/TRBV3-2	.	TGTGCCAGCAGGCAATCCTTAGGGGGATTAAGTACAGATACGCAGTATTTT	CASRQSLGGLSTDTQYF
.	15	TRBJ1-1	TRBV6-5	.	TGTGCCAGCAGAAAAGATCGACAGACGGACACTGAAGCTTTCTTT	CASRKDRQTDTEAFF
.	13	TRBJ2-2	TRBV11-2	many	TGTGCCAGCAGCGAGCAAAACACGGGGGAGCTGTTTTTT	CASSEQNTGELFF
TRBD2	17	TRBJ2-7	TRBV7-6	.	TGTGCCAGCAGCTTATCTAGCGGGGGGGCGAGCTCCTACGAGCAGTACTTC	CASSLSSGGASSYEQYF
.	12	TRBJ1-2	TRBV29-1	.	TGCAGCGGGGGGACACTTCTTTATGGCTACACCTTC	CSGGTLLYGYTF
.	15	TRBJ1-1	TRBV6-5	.	TGTGCCAGCAGTTACGAACGGGCAGCGGCGACTGAAGCTTTCTTT	CASSYERAAATEAFF
.	15	TRBJ2-7	TRBV7-6	.	TGTGCCAGCAGCAAGCAGGGTGGGAACTCCTACGAGCAGTACTTC	CASSKQGGNSYEQYF
TRBD1	14	TRBJ1-2	TRBV3-1/TRBV3-2	.	TGTGCCAGCAGCCAAGGGACAGGGGCAATTGGCTACACCTTC	CASSQGTGAIGYTF
.	13	TRBJ1-5	TRBV12-3/TRBV12-4	.	TGTGCCAGCAGTTTAGGTGAGGTGCAGCCCCAGCATTTT	CASSLGEVQPQHF
.	12	TRBJ1-1	TRBV5-1	.	TGCGCCAGCAGCTTGGATTACACTGAAGCTTTCTTT	CASSLDYTEAFF
.	12	TRBJ1-1	TRBV30	.	TGTGCCTGGAGCACCATGAACACTGAAGCTTTCTTT	CAWSTMNTEAFF
.	13	TRBJ2-3	TRBV27	.	TGTGCCAGCAGTTTATCGAGCCCAGATACGCAGTATTTT	CASSLSSPDTQYF
.	13	TRBJ1-4	TRBV4-3	.	TGCGCCAGCAGCCAAAATACAGGGGAAAAACTGTTTTTT	CASSQNTGEKLFF
TRBD1	16	TRBJ2-3	TRBV4-3	.	TGCGCCAGCAGCCAACGTTGGACAGGGTGGGCAGATACGCAGTATTTT	CASSQRWTGWADTQYF
.	15	TRBJ1-2	TRBV6-1	.	TGTGCCAGCAGTGAAGCAGGCGGTTTCGCGGGAGGCTACACCTTC	CASSEAGGFAGGYTF
TRBD1	14	TRBJ2-7	TRBV10-3	.	TGTGCCATCAGTGATATGGACAGGTGGAACGAGCAGTACTTC	CAISDMDRWNEQYF
TRBD1	15	TRBJ2-7	TRBV14	.	TGTGCCAGCAGCCACCGGACAGGGCTTATCGCCGAGCAGTACTTC	CASSHRTGLIAEQYF
.	15	TRBJ1-2	TRBV27	.	TGTGCCAGCAGTCCCGGGGCGACAGTCGGCTATGGCTACACCTTC	CASSPGATVGYGYTF
.	15	TRBJ2-2	TRBV2	.	TGTGCCAGCAGAACCCATGGGCAGAACACCGGGGAGCTGTTTTTT	CASRTHGQNTGELFF
TRBD2	15	TRBJ2-7	TRBV7-9	.	TGTGCCAGCAGCTTAGTGACTAGCGGGAGGGACGAGCAGTACTTC	CASSLVTSGRDEQYF
.	16	TRBJ1-4	TRBV3-1/TRBV3-2	once	TGTGCCAGCAGCCAAGATTTATCGGGCATGGGGGAAAAACTGTTTTTT	CASSQDLSGMGEKLFF
TRBD2	15	TRBJ2-2	TRBV9	.	TGTGCCAGCAGCGTTACTAGCGTCCACACCGGGGAGCTGTTTTTT	CASSVTSVHTGELFF
TRBD1	17	TRBJ1-1	TRBV18	.	TGTGCCAGCTCACCAGTGCTTACAGGGGGTGTATACACTGAAGCTTTCTTT	CASSPVLTGGVYTEAFF
.	16	TRBJ1-4	TRBV4-1	.	TGCGCCAGCAGCCAAGAGCGGCGAGGGGGAGGGGAAAAACTGTTTTTT	CASSQERRGGGEKLFF
TRBD1	17	TRBJ1-2	TRBV28	once	TGTGCCAGCAGTTTATCCGGGACAGGGGGCAGATTGAGTGGCTACACCTTC	CASSLSGTGGRLSGYTF
.	13	TRBJ1-1	TRBV18	.	TGTGCCAGCTCAGGGGGCGAGAACACTGAAGCTTTCTTT	CASSGGENTEAFF
.	17	TRBJ1-4	TRBV5-1	.	TGCGCCAGCAGCTTGTCCGCGGGGGTTCCAACTAATGAAAAACTGTTTTTT	CASSLSAGVPTNEKLFF
.	17	TRBJ1-5	TRBV28	.	TGTGCCAGCAGTGGTCCAGACAGCCGAGATAGCAATCAGCCCCAGCATTTT	CASSGPDSRDSNQPQHF
.	13	TRBJ2-2	TRBV29-1	.	TGCAGCGTTGATCCCCTCAACACCGGGGAGCTGTTTTTT	CSVDPLNTGELFF
TRBD1	15	TRBJ1-1	TRBV9	.	TGTGCCAGCAGCGCATCGGACAGGGCGAACACTGAAGCTTTCTTT	CASSASDRANTEAFF
.	15	TRBJ1-4	TRBV5-6	.	TGTGCCAGCAGCTTGCGGGTGTCAACTAATGAAAAACTGTTTTTT	CASSLRVSTNEKLFF
.	15	TRBJ2-1	TRBV18	.	TGTGCCAGCTCACCAATAGCGAGCTCTTACAATGAGCAGTTCTTC	CASSPIASSYNEQFF
TRBD1	16	TRBJ1-1	TRBV18	.	TGTGCCAGCTCACCAACTACCGGGACAGAGAAGACTGAAGCTTTCTTT	CASSPTTGTEKTEAFF
.	15	TRBJ2-1	TRBV7-2	.	TGTGCCAGCAGCTTACCGGGGTCCCGTGGGAATGAGCAGTTCTTC	CASSLPGSRGNEQFF
.	12	TRBJ2-5	TRBV7-2	once	TGTGCCAGCAGCGATATACAAGAGACCCAGTACTTC	CASSDIQETQYF
.	15	TRBJ2-3	TRBV7-9	.	TGTGCCAGCAGCGCGGCGAGTTCGGGACAAGATACGCAGTATTTT	CASSAASSGQDTQYF
.	11	TRBJ2-1	TRBV5-1	.	TGCGCCAGCAGCTTGCGAAATGAGCAGTTCTTC	CASSLRNEQFF
TRBD2	15	TRBJ2-1	TRBV19	.	TGTGCCAGTACGTACAGCGGGAGCTCCTACAATGAGCAGTTCTTC	CASTYSGSSYNEQFF
.	13	TRBJ2-7	TRBV6-2/TRBV6-3	.	TGTGCCAGCAGTTCGCTTTTTCGGGACGAGCAGTACTTC	CASSSLFRDEQYF
.	13	TRBJ1-1	TRBV11-2	.	TGTGCCAGCAGAGAGCAGGGTTTTACTGAAGCTTTCTTT	CASREQGFTEAFF
.	14	TRBJ1-2	TRBV11-1	.	TGTGCCAGCAGCTACAGGGCCGTCGGCTATGGCTACACCTTC	CASSYRAVGYGYTF
TRBD2	17	TRBJ2-7	TRBV27	once	TGTGCCAGCAGTTCCCGAGGGACTAGCGGGACCACCTACGAGCAGTACTTC	CASSSRGTSGTTYEQYF